This T cell receptor (beta chain) was retrieved from a study of early T cells in non-severe SARS-CoV-2 infection. Study details: Sequenced material consisted of bulk RNA (from unsorted whole blood), and chains were unpaired.

Researchers tagged individual cDNA molecules with unique molecular identifiers. TCRdb called the 5' RACE reads again in MiXCR, with one record for every CDR3 protein. Among 98,000 or so distinct CDR3 sequences listed, 9.5% to 13% were seen once. V gave up 2 bases and J gave up 5 bases, with 16 bases separating them. The CDR3 has 15 amino acids. In germline, CDR1 is SGHAT, CDR2 FQNNGV. This clonotype was seen more than once but under ten times. Material for sequencing was whole blood. This clonotype originated in an adult who was a healthcare worker with PCR-confirmed SARS-CoV-2 infection or an uninfected control (not recorded which). V usage is TRBV11-2 and J usage is TRBJ2-7; the D gene could be TRBD1 or TRBD2 (5 bases each). CDR3 nucleotide sequence: TGTGCCAGCAGCTTACTCGGGACGGAGATGCACGAGCAGTACTTC. As protein: CASSLLGTEMHEQYF.